Presented here are 30 T cell receptor beta chains from one specimen sequenced in a study of control samples from healthy donors and cancer patients. Using immunoSEQ multiplex PCR, the repertoire was profiled, and TCRdb retains in-frame clones only, with some absent. This table holds approximately 94,000 clones, 70% to 90% found once. The sample comprised blood. These receptors were collected from a woman aged 50 to 60 in good health.

This chain joins TRBV7-2 and TRBJ2-1, with D maybe TRBD2 (6 bases). The germline V gene has CDR1 SGHTA and CDR2 FQGNSA. The ends were cut back, 2 bases at V and 8 bases at J, with 13 bases in the middle. This CDR3 region has 14 residues. CDR3: CASSLWEAPDEQFF. CDR3 in DNA: TGTGCCAGCAGCTTATGGGAGGCGCCTGATGAGCAGTTCTTC. The complete variable domain, with remaining parts taken from reference TRBV7-2 and TRBJ2-1, reads GAGVSQSPSNKVTEKGKDVELRCDPISGHTALYWYRQSLGQGLEFLIYFQGNSAPDKSGLPSDRFSAERTGGSVSTLTIQRTQQEDSAVYLCASSLWEAPDEQFFGPGTRLTVL.

A single count supports this clone. The gene calls are TRBV27 and TRBJ2-3; no definite D call. The CDR3 is made up of 14 amino acids. Trimming took 5 bases from V and 6 from J, leaving 15 bases between them. Germline CDR1 reads MNHEY; CDR2 reads SMNVEV (reference sequence). The CDR3 protein is CASSRTDRVDTQYF. Written as DNA, the CDR3 is TGTGCCAGCAGTAGGACGGATAGGGTGGATACGCAGTATTTT.

The rearrangement joins TRBV4-3 to TRBJ2-4; D not certain. The V end lost 4 bases, the J end lost 4 bases, and 8 bases lay between the germline ends. The CDR3 covers 13 residues. Germline V gene sequence: CDR1 LGHNA, CDR2 YSLEER. The CDR3 sequence: CASSPGEKNIQYF. The CDR3 DNA follows: TGCGCCAGCAGCCCCGGAGAGAAAAACATTCAGTACTTC.

Remarks on this clone: The sample contains more than one DNA sequence encoding this CDR3. The chain uses TRBV2 and TRBJ2-5; D not resolved. V was shortened by 5 bases and J by 4 bases, with 5 bases between the two germline ends. Looked up from germline, CDR1 is SNHLY and CDR2 is FYNNEI. This CDR3 is 11 amino acids long. For the CDR3, the DNA is TGTGCCAGCAGTCTTCGAGAGACCCAGTACTTC. It yields the protein CASSLRETQYF.

V is TRBV14 and J is TRBJ2-2; possibly TRBD1 for D (6 bases). The V end lost 2 bases, the J end lost 5 bases, and 15 bases lay between the germline ends. CDR1 SGHDN and CDR2 FVKESK come from the germline V gene. This CDR3 has 16 residues. This CDR3 is CASSQLWNRETGELFF. The CDR3 nucleotides read TGTGCCAGCAGCCAACTGTGGAACAGGGAGACCGGGGAGCTGTTTTTT.

The chain recombines TRBV30 with TRBJ1-2; no definite D call. Germline CDR1 reads GTSNPN; CDR2 reads SVGIG (reference sequence). There are 15 residues in the CDR3. V was shortened by 1 base and J by 6 bases, with 18 bases between the two germline ends. Here the CDR3 reads CAWSAQSREKHGYTF. DNA for the CDR3: TGTGCCTGGAGTGCTCAGAGTAGGGAGAAACATGGCTACACCTTC.

The V and J genes are TRBV10-2 and TRBJ2-5, with 8 bases matching TRBD2. The CDR3 spans 14 residues. The V gene end was trimmed by 6 bases and the J gene end by 7 bases; junction bases not matched to a gene: 10. The V gene's germline CDR1 is WSHSY and CDR2 SAAADI. The CDR3 region is CASRGSGAPGTQYF. The CDR3 coding sequence is TGCGCCAGCAGAGGTAGCGGGGCTCCCGGGACCCAGTACTTC.

A remark on this clone: The junction departs from the called germline gene at one end, perhaps through a read error. V and J are TRBV5-1 and TRBJ1-2, with TRBD1 as a possible D gene (6 bases). The CDR3 has 14 residues. CDR1 and CDR2 from the germline V gene are SGHRS and YFSETQ. CDR3 amino acids: CASSTEQGNNGYTF. The CDR3 DNA sequence: TGCGCCAGCAGCACCGAACAGGGTAACAATGGCTACACCTTC.

The chain has TRBV6-6 and TRBJ1-4, with TRBD1 as a possible D gene (5 bases). V was clipped by 2 bases and J by 8 bases, with 6 bases between them. Germline lookup yields CDR1 MNHNY and CDR2 SVGAGI (reference sequence). CDR3 length equals 12 residues. CDR3: CASSYGDEKLFF. CDR3 bases: TGTGCCAGCAGTTACGGGGACGAAAAACTGTTTTTT.

CDR3 sequence reads: CASRAGTENTEAFF. Written as DNA, the CDR3 is TGCGCCAGCAGGGCCGGGACGGAGAACACTGAAGCTTTCTTT. The chain has TRBV5-1 and TRBJ1-1; maybe TRBD1 (5 bases). In germline, CDR1 is SGHRS, CDR2 YFSETQ. V lost 5 bases to trimming and J lost 1 base, with 12 bases between them. CDR3 length: 14 amino acids. Complete variable domain (other parts from reference TRBV5-1 and TRBJ1-1): KAGVTQTPRYLIKTRGQQVTLSCSPISGHRSVSWYQQTPGQGLQFLFEYFSETQRNKGNFPGRFSGRQFSNSRSEMNVSTLELGDSALYLCASRAGTENTEAFFGQGTRLTVV.

The gene calls are TRBV6-5 and TRBJ1-2; D may be TRBD1 (6 bases). V lost 6 bases to trimming and J lost 3 bases, with 17 bases between them. Per the germline V gene, CDR1 is MNHEY and CDR2 is SVGAGI. There are 15 residues in the CDR3. CDR3 protein: CASRLPTGGDYGYTF. CDR3 sequence (DNA): TGTGCCAGCAGACTACCGACAGGTGGGGACTATGGCTACACCTTC.

The chain combines TRBV28 with TRBJ2-5, with D uncertain. The V gene's germline CDR1 is MDHEN and CDR2 SYDVKM. The CDR3 is made up of 13 amino acids. V dropped 4 bases and J dropped 4 bases, with 10 bases sitting between them. CDR3 DNA: TGTGCCAGCAGTTCTGGCCACTTAGAGACCCAGTACTTC. It is translated as CASSSGHLETQYF.

The V gene is TRBV4-1, the J gene TRBJ1-4; TRBD1 aligns across 8 bases. Germline assignment: CDR1 MGHRA and CDR2 YSYEKL. The CDR3 loop spans 16 amino acids. V lost 3 bases, J lost 6 bases, and 9 bases stayed unmatched. CDR3 sequence: CASSHPTGTGDEKLFF. Here the CDR3 DNA reads TGCGCCAGCAGCCATCCTACCGGGACAGGTGATGAAAAACTGTTTTTT.

The chain's CDR3 is CASSLDGLTSYEQYF. CDR3 nucleotide sequence: TGTGCCAGCAGCTTAGACGGACTCACCTCCTACGAGCAGTACTTC. The genes are TRBV7-3 and TRBJ2-7; D may be TRBD2 (5 bases). Germline loops: CDR1 SGHTA, CDR2 FQGTGA. The CDR3 covers 15 residues. V lost 2 bases to trimming and J lost 0 bases, with 11 bases between them.

The chain couples TRBV5-5 to TRBJ2-7; 9 nucleotides line up with TRBD2. Looked up from germline, CDR1 is SGHKS and CDR2 is YYEKEE (reference sequence). This CDR3 has 15 amino acids. Trimming cost V 1 base and J 1 base; bases outside gene matches: 3. CDR3 sequence (DNA): TGTGCCAGCAGCTTGAGGCTAGCGGGGTCCTACGAGCAGTACTTC. Protein product: CASSLRLAGSYEQYF.

The chain couples TRBV28 to TRBJ1-2; D is uncertain. V lost 3 bases and J lost 2, with 10 bases in between. Germline V lookup: CDR1 MDHEN, CDR2 SYDVKM. CDR3 length equals 14 residues. Written as DNA, the CDR3 is TGTGCCAGCAGTTTTCCCAACCTAAACTATGGCTACACCTTC. Protein sequence: CASSFPNLNYGYTF.

This clone has a single count. The chain recombines TRBV27 with TRBJ2-7; D remains unclear. The CDR3 sequence is 14 residues long. V shed 5 bases and J shed 12 bases, with 23 bases lying between them. Germline values: CDR1 MNHEY, CDR2 SMNVEV (reference sequence). The CDR3 bases are TGTGCCAGCAGTCCCTCTGCTTACCCCGTTAACCTGTACTTC. Its translation is CASSPSAYPVNLYF.

The genes are TRBV19 and TRBJ1-4, with 8 bases identical to TRBD1. Germline loops: CDR1 LNHDA, CDR2 SQIVND (reference sequence). CDR3 length: 16 amino acids. J was trimmed by 7 bases and V by 3 bases; bases with no gene match: 10. CDR3 protein: CASSIFGQGNGEKLFF. The CDR3 bases are TGTGCCAGTAGTATCTTCGGACAGGGAAATGGTGAAAAACTGTTTTTT. The complete variable domain, with remaining parts taken from reference TRBV19 and TRBJ1-4, reads DGGITQSPKYLFRKEGQNVTLSCEQNLNHDAMYWYRQDPGQGLRLIYYSQIVNDFQKGDIAEGYSVSREKKESFPLTVTSAQKNPTAFYLCASSIFGQGNGEKLFFGSGTQLSVL.

The chain links TRBV7-9 to TRBJ1-1; no reliable D call. This CDR3 has 14 amino acids. Trimming pared 1 base from V and 6 bases from J, leaving 12 bases between. Germline CDR1 and CDR2: SEHNR and FQNEAQ (reference sequence). In nucleotides, the CDR3 is TGTGCCAGCAGCTTAGACACCATAAGGCCTGAAGCTTTCTTT. Amino acid sequence: CASSLDTIRPEAFF.

V usage is TRBV29-1 and J usage is TRBJ1-2, with TRBD1 as a possible D gene (5 bases). This CDR3 is built from 11 residues. Germline V gene lookup returns CDR1 SQVTM and CDR2 ANQGSEA. V lost 6 bases and J lost 8, with 13 bases in between. CDR3 DNA sequence: TGCAGCGTCCGGGACCTTGACGGCTACACCTTC. It codes for CSVRDLDGYTF.

This clone was counted a few times. The chain recombines TRBV2 with TRBJ2-7; TRBD1 is a possible D gene (5 bases). Germline CDR1 reads SNHLY; CDR2 reads FYNNEI. V was cut by 4 bases and J by 3 bases, with 13 bases left in between. The CDR3 extends over 14 amino acids. CDR3 DNA: TGTGCCAGCAGTGGGGTGCAGGGATACTACGAGCAGTACTTC. It is translated as CASSGVQGYYEQYF. Together with reference TRBV2 and TRBJ2-7, the CDR3 gives the full variable domain: EPEVTQTPSHQVTQMGQEVILRCVPISNHLYFYWYRQILGQKVEFLVSFYNNEISEKSEIFDDQFSVERPDGSNFTLKIRSTKLEDSAMYFCASSGVQGYYEQYFGPGTRLTVT.

This chain uses TRBV3-1 (or the pseudogene TRBV3-2) with TRBJ2-7; 7 nucleotides line up with TRBD1. Trimming took 2 bases from V and 1 from J; bases not matched to a gene: 8. Looked up from germline, CDR1 is LGHDT and CDR2 is YNNKEL (reference sequence). The CDR3 is 16 amino acids. CDR3 DNA: TGTGCCAGCAGCCAACGAAAGGGACAGCTTTCCTACGAGCAGTACTTC. Translation gives CASSQRKGQLSYEQYF.

This clone came up a few times. The chain employs TRBV12-3 or TRBV12-4 and TRBJ1-3, with 11 bases that match TRBD1. The CDR3 loop spans 13 amino acids. The V and J ends lost 5 bases and 7 bases, in that order; junction bases with no gene match: 1. CDR3 nucleotides: TGTGCCAGCAGTGGGACAGGGGGGAACACCATATATTTT. Its protein is CASSGTGGNTIYF.

A note on this clone: Germline is not matched at one junction end, which may reflect a read error. The chain has TRBV7-7 and TRBJ2-3, with 7 bases identical to TRBD1. The CDR3 loop spans 14 amino acids. From germline, CDR1 is SSHAT and CDR2 FNYEAQ (reference sequence). This CDR3 is CASSPDRGTDTQYF. In DNA, the CDR3 is TGTGCTAGCAGCCCCGACAGGGGCACAGATACGCAGTATTTT.

The rearrangement joins TRBV14 to TRBJ1-2; D gene ambiguous. CDR1 and CDR2 (germline): SGHDN, FVKESK. This CDR3 spans 13 amino acids. With 4 bases removed from V and 7 bases from J, the gap between germline ends came to 13 bases. The CDR3 loop reads CASSPTREGGYTF. DNA for the CDR3: TGTGCCAGCAGCCCTACTAGGGAAGGTGGCTACACCTTC.

This clone was observed a single time. CDR3 loop: CASSASRAGGYTF. The CDR3 DNA follows: TGTGCCAGCAGCGCTTCGCGGGCGGGGGGCTACACCTTC. This sequence joins TRBV7-9 and TRBJ1-2; D is unclear. V was shortened by 5 bases and J by 8 bases, with 15 bases between the two germline ends. The CDR3 covers 13 residues. Germline-derived CDR1 and CDR2 are SEHNR and FQNEAQ (reference sequence).

The V call is TRBV14, the J call TRBJ2-5; D gene unclear. The germline V gene has CDR1 SGHDN and CDR2 FVKESK. CDR3 length: 16 residues. Trimming took 3 bases from V and 2 from J, leaving 16 bases between them. The DNA of the CDR3 is TGTGCCAGCAGCCAGCTACGGCAGATAGCTCAAGAGACCCAGTACTTC. Encoded protein: CASSQLRQIAQETQYF.

V gene TRBV7-8 combines with J gene TRBJ1-6; 7 nucleotides agree with TRBD1. The germline gives CDR1 SGHVS, CDR2 FQNEAQ. CDR3 length: 14 amino acids. V was clipped by 1 base and J by 11 bases; unmatched bases: 5. CDR3 DNA: TGTGCCAGCAGCTTAGAAGGGGGCATGACACCCCTCCACTTT. This encodes CASSLEGGMTPLHF.

The chain joins TRBV2 to TRBJ2-2; tentatively, D is TRBD1 (6 bases). This CDR3 has 18 residues. V lost 3 bases to trimming and J lost 4 bases, with 21 bases between them. From germline, CDR1 is SNHLY and CDR2 FYNNEI. CDR3 coding DNA: TGTGCCAGCAGTGACCGCTTTGCAGGGGAGCTGCTCACCGGGGAGCTGTTTTTT. Translated: CASSDRFAGELLTGELFF.

V gene TRBV7-2 combines with J gene TRBJ1-2; D not resolved. Trimming cost V 3 bases and J 4 bases, with 15 bases left between them. Germline V gene sequence: CDR1 SGHTA, CDR2 FQGNSA. This CDR3 is built from 15 residues. The DNA for the CDR3 is TGTGCCAGCAGCTTGGACGTTGACCCGAGCTATGGCTACACCTTC. The encoded protein is CASSLDVDPSYGYTF.